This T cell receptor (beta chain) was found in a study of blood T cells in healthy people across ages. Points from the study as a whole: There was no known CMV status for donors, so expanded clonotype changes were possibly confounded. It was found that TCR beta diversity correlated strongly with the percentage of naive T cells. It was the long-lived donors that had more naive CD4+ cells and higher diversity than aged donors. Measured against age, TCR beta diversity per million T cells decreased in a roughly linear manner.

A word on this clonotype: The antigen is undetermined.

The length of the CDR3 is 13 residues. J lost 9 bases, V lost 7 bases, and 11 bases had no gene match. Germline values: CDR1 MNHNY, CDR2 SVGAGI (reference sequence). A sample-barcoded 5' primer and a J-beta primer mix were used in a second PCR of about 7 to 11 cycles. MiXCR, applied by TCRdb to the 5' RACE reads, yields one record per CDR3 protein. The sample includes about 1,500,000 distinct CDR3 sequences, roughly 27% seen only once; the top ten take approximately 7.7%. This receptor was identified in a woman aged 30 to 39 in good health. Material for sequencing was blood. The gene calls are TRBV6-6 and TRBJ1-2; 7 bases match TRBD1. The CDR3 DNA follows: TGTGCCAGCAAGAGGGGGCCCGAAACGCGCTACACCTTC. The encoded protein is CASKRGPETRYTF.